This T cell receptor beta chain is drawn from a study of PD-1 blockade in mismatch repair-deficient tumors (dated by TCRdb to the late 2010s). Regarding the complete study: The trial enrolled some 82 consecutive patients with about a dozen mismatch repair-deficient cancer types between 2013 and late 2016, all previously treated and progressing. Tumor-associated T cell clones in the peripheral blood of patients responding to PD-1 blockade were tracked using deep sequencing of TCR CDR3 regions.

General findings and caveats noted by the study authors: After pembrolizumab, tumor-resident clones, which were often undetectable in blood before treatment, expanded rapidly and then contracted, generally ahead of radiologic responses.

Libraries were built with the immunoSEQ multiplex PCR assay. The immuneACCESS repertoire file appears here via TCRdb, limited to in-frame rearrangements. These files lack a portion of the clones; in checked studies, under half of the deficit traces to unresolved V genes, and the cause of the others is not known. The sample table shows 100,000 to 150,000 clones, and more than 85% are seen once. The ten biggest clones cover around an eighth of the sample. The CDR3 numbers 18 residues from cysteine through phenylalanine. The DNA shown is the 54-base CDR3, in frame from base 1. In the germline V gene, CDR1 corresponds to KGHSH and CDR2 to LQKENI. The V end gives up 3 bases and the J end 7 bases, leaving 11 bases in the junction not matched to a gene. As to this clone: Its antigen remains unidentified. No base-level quality is on record; no much larger clone is a single base apart.

Mismatch repair deficiency in every enrolled patient was established by polymerase chain reaction or immunohistochemistry. TCR sequencing was performed for a few patients who responded to pembrolizumab therapy. The phase II trial prospectively tested pembrolizumab PD-1 blockade in advanced mismatch repair-deficient cancers regardless of tissue of origin. Peripheral blood T cell samples were serially collected before and at multiple times after PD-1 blockade was started. Blood sampling time points were reported as weeks after the first dose of pembrolizumab. The input for sequencing was peripheral blood, taken 44 weeks after starting pembrolizumab. Recombination joined TRBV18 with TRBJ2-2, and TRBD2 aligns with 13 junction nucleotides. The receptor was isolated from an adult with mismatch repair-deficient cancer. The CDR3 protein: CASSPTGTSGTFSGELFF. The DNA sequence is given as TGTGCCAGCTCACCTACCGGGACTAGCGGGACATTCAGCGGGGAGCTGTTTTTT.